Listed here are 32 T cell receptor beta chains from one sample, sequenced in a study of Ad26.COV2.S vaccination and SARS-CoV-2 variants. Described treatment: 15 to 20 received Ad26.COV2.S at low or high dose, single or two shots; about 5 received placebo; per-sample allocation not given. On day 63 after the first injection, vaccine and placebo recipients gave samples. Repertoires were generated with immunoSEQ multiplex PCR, while TCRdb's copy carries only in-frame clones and drops some. The sample contains around 450,000 clones, around 90% of which appear only once. This specimen was peripheral blood, taken in a trial of Ad26.COV2.S vaccine versus placebo. The source is a person between 18 and 59 years old who received the Ad26.COV2.S COVID-19 vaccine or a placebo.

The CDR3 reads CASTGITDTQYF. The CDR3 DNA reads as TGTGCCAGCACTGGGATCACAGATACGCAGTATTTT. J is TRBJ2-3 and V is TRBV12-3 or TRBV12-4; D gene uncertain. This CDR3 has 12 amino acids. V was cut by 7 bases and J by 2 bases, with 7 bases left in between.

The chain uses TRBV5-4 and TRBJ2-4; 8 nucleotides align to TRBD1. The junction had 7 bases not matched to a gene; V was cut back by 7 bases and J by 7 bases. This CDR3 has 13 amino acids. CDR1 is SGHNT and CDR2 is YYREEE in the germline V gene (reference sequence). The chain's CDR3 is CASGQGARNIQYF. Here the CDR3 DNA reads TGTGCCAGCGGGCAGGGGGCGCGGAACATTCAGTACTTC.

About this clone: Other DNA sequences in the same sample also yield this CDR3. The chain carries TRBV24-1 and TRBJ2-7, with D unclear. The CDR3 length is 13 residues. Looked up from germline, CDR1 is KGHDR and CDR2 is SFDVKD. V shed 0 bases and J shed 5 bases, with 7 bases lying between them. The CDR3: CATSDLGGHEQYF. CDR3 nucleotides: TGTGCCACCAGTGATTTGGGTGGGCACGAGCAGTACTTC.

This chain joins TRBV7-8 and TRBJ2-4; D may correspond to TRBD1 or TRBD2 (5 bases each). Trimming took 1 base from V and 3 from J, leaving 16 bases between them. The germline gives CDR1 SGHVS, CDR2 FQNEAQ. The CDR3 consists of 17 residues. CDR3 DNA sequence: TGTGCCAGCAGCTTAGTGGGGGAAGGCTCGATCAAAAACATTCAGTACTTC. Translated: CASSLVGEGSIKNIQYF.

V gene TRBV14 combines with J gene TRBJ1-2; D not certain. The germline V gene encodes CDR1 SGHDN and CDR2 FVKESK. V lost 4 bases to trimming and J lost 6 bases, with 12 bases between them. The CDR3 totals 13 residues. The CDR3 DNA sequence: TGTGCCAGCAGCCCCCGGGTGACGGATGGCTACACCTTC. Its translation is CASSPRVTDGYTF.

The J gene is TRBJ2-1, the V gene TRBV5-1; 8 bases are a match to TRBD2. This CDR3 has 15 amino acids. Trimming took 5 bases from V and 8 from J; bases not matched to a gene: 12. The germline V gene encodes CDR1 SGHRS and CDR2 YFSETQ. DNA for the CDR3: TGCGCCAGCAGGGAGGATAGCGGGACCCTTTATGAGCAGTTCTTC. Translation: CASREDSGTLYEQFF.

The rearrangement uses TRBV2 and TRBJ2-5, with 9 bases matching TRBD1. Trimming removed 3 bases from V and 1 base from J; junction bases left unmatched: 12. CDR1 SNHLY and CDR2 FYNNEI come from the germline V gene. The CDR3 runs to 18 residues. CDR3 nucleotides: TGTGCCAGCAGTGAGGACAGGGGTTATACTCTTGTCCAAGAGACCCAGTACTTC. It codes for CASSEDRGYTLVQETQYF.

This clone was observed a few times. CDR3 DNA sequence: TGTGCCAGCAGCCAGGACAGCACCTCGATTTCTGGCTACACCTTC. Protein product: CASSQDSTSISGYTF. This chain joins TRBV3-1 (or the pseudogene TRBV3-2) and TRBJ1-2; perhaps TRBD1 as D (6 bases). Germline assignment: CDR1 LGHDT and CDR2 YNNKEL (reference sequence). The CDR3 has 15 residues. Trimming took 3 bases from V and 7 from J, leaving 18 bases between them.

The chain uses TRBV27 and TRBJ2-1, with a tentative D call TRBD1 (6 bases). V lost 7 bases and J 7 bases, leaving 23 bases between the germline ends. The CDR3 totals 16 residues. Germline V CDR1 and CDR2: MNHEY, SMNVEV (reference sequence). CDR3 in DNA: TGTGCCAGCAAACTAAACACAATCGGACAGAGGAATGAGCAGTTCTTC. It is translated as CASKLNTIGQRNEQFF.

The chain combines TRBV4-1 with TRBJ2-7, with TRBD2 identical over 7 bases. The V segment lost 0 bases and the J segment 0 bases; nucleotides outside the gene matches: 5. The CDR3 is 16 residues long. Germline values: CDR1 MGHRA, CDR2 YSYEKL. The CDR3 nucleotides read TGCGCCAGCAGCCAAGATCCGGGGGGAAGCTCCTACGAGCAGTACTTC. Residues: CASSQDPGGSSYEQYF.

This chain connects TRBV30 to TRBJ2-2, with TRBD2 identical over 7 bases. From germline, CDR1 is GTSNPN and CDR2 SVGIG (reference sequence). The CDR3 runs 18 residues. Trimming took 3 bases from V and 4 from J; bases not matched to a gene: 17. In DNA form, the CDR3 reads TGTGCCTGGAGACGCGGCCGACTAGCCCTCGGAGGCACCGGGGAGCTGTTTTTT. This codes for CAWRRGRLALGGTGELFF.

This chain joins TRBV6-5 and TRBJ2-2, with 8 nucleotides matching TRBD1. V lost 2 bases, J lost 5 bases, and 4 bases stayed unmatched. This CDR3 is built from 15 residues. Germline CDR1 reads MNHEY; CDR2 reads SVGAGI. The CDR3 nucleotides are TGTGCCAGCAGTTACGGACAGGGAGGAACCGGGGAGCTGTTTTTT. This gives the protein CASSYGQGGTGELFF.

This chain links TRBV7-2 with TRBJ2-7; TRBD2 agrees at 9 bases. Germline V gives CDR1 SGHTA, CDR2 FQGNSA. V lost 4 bases and J lost 3; bases outside the gene matches: 7. The CDR3 consists of 15 residues. The CDR3 DNA follows: TGTGCCAGCAGCTCCCTTAGCGGGAGTCTCTACGAGCAGTACTTC. Translation: CASSSLSGSLYEQYF. The variable domain in full, with the rest retrieved from reference TRBV7-2 and TRBJ2-7, is GAGVSQSPSNKVTEKGKDVELRCDPISGHTALYWYRQSLGQGLEFLIYFQGNSAPDKSGLPSDRFSAERTGGSVSTLTIQRTQQEDSAVYLCASSSLSGSLYEQYFGPGTRLTVT.

The V and J genes are TRBV11-2 and TRBJ2-7; possible D gene TRBD1, 6 bases. This CDR3 has 15 residues. Germline V gene sequence: CDR1 SGHAT, CDR2 FQNNGV. V was cut by 2 bases and J by 3 bases, with 14 bases left in between. The CDR3 nucleotides read TGTGCCAGCAGCTTACTAGGGCAGGGGAGCTACGAGCAGTACTTC. Its protein product is CASSLLGQGSYEQYF.

The chain has TRBV7-9 and TRBJ2-2, with TRBD2 as a possible D gene (6 bases). Germline values: CDR1 SEHNR, CDR2 FQNEAQ (reference sequence). V lost 6 bases and J lost 5, with 16 bases in between. There are 15 residues in the CDR3. The CDR3 DNA reads as TGTGCCAGCAGGGTTAGCGGTGGAAGTACCGGGGAGCTGTTTTTT. Protein: CASRVSGGSTGELFF.

The chain joins TRBV6-2 or TRBV6-3 to TRBJ2-1; D perhaps matches TRBD2 (6 bases). Trimming cost V 6 bases and J 4 bases, with 16 bases left between them. The CDR3 runs 15 residues. CDR1 is MNHEY, CDR2 SVGEGT, per germline. The CDR3 reads CASSRPPGGYNEQFF. CDR3 DNA: TGTGCCAGCAGCCGACCTCCCGGGGGATACAATGAGCAGTTCTTC.

A single count supports this clone. The chain employs TRBV19 and TRBJ2-7, with 10 bases matching TRBD1. There are 15 residues in the CDR3. The junction had 12 bases not matched to a gene; V was cut back by 6 bases and J by 7 bases. Germline CDR1 LNHDA, CDR2 SQIVND (reference sequence). This chain's CDR3 is CASSITGTGVWEQYF. As DNA, the CDR3 is TGTGCCAGTAGCATTACCGGGACAGGGGTCTGGGAGCAGTACTTC.

V is TRBV28 and J is TRBJ1-5, with TRBD1 matching 9 bases. Germline V gives CDR1 MDHEN, CDR2 SYDVKM. After removal of 6 bases from V and 2 bases from J, the junction contained 8 bases not matched to a gene. This CDR3 is built from 16 residues. CDR3 region: CASSHTGGRGNQPQHF. The CDR3 DNA reads TGTGCCAGCAGCCACACAGGGGGCAGGGGCAATCAGCCCCAGCATTTT.

The chain links TRBV4-3 to TRBJ1-5; 7 bases fit TRBD1. The trim removed 4 bases at V and 5 bases at J, leaving 11 bases unmatched. The CDR3 is 16 residues long. Germline V gene lookup returns CDR1 LGHNA and CDR2 YSLEER. The CDR3 DNA reads TGCGCCAGCAGCCCTGAGCCGGGACAGCCATATCAGCCCCAGCATTTT. Its translation is CASSPEPGQPYQPQHF.

The chain links TRBV19 to TRBJ2-7; maybe TRBD1 (7 bases). CDR1 LNHDA and CDR2 SQIVND come from the germline V gene (reference sequence). V was trimmed by 5 bases and J by 2 bases, leaving 16 bases between them. CDR3 length equals 15 residues. Written as DNA, the CDR3 is TGTGCCAGTAGTTTAGGGCGGGGACAGACCTACGAGCAGTACTTC. Its translation: CASSLGRGQTYEQYF.

This chain links TRBV6-6 with TRBJ2-1; 7 bases are a match to TRBD1. CDR3 length: 14 amino acids. In germline, CDR1 is MNHNY, CDR2 SVGAGI (reference sequence). The DNA for the CDR3 is TGTGCTGTTCGCCGGACAGGTGGGGTTTATGAGCAGTTCTTC. Translating it yields CAVRRTGGVYEQFF.

V usage is TRBV7-2 and J usage is TRBJ2-5, with 13 bases fitting TRBD2. Germline V gene lookup returns CDR1 SGHTA and CDR2 FQGNSA. Trimming at V came to 4 bases and at J to 3 bases, leaving 5 bases not matched to a gene. The CDR3 is made up of 16 amino acids. For the CDR3, the DNA is TGTGCCAGCAGCTACCGGACTAGCGGGAGCAAAGAGACCCAGTACTTC. Translated: CASSYRTSGSKETQYF.

This chain links TRBV5-4 with TRBJ2-3; either TRBD1 or TRBD2 may fit D (5 bases each). CDR1 is SGHNT and CDR2 is YYREEE in the germline V gene (reference sequence). V lost 2 bases and J lost 7, with 17 bases in between. This CDR3 contains 15 residues. The CDR3 is CASSFSGTTTNTQYF. CDR3 in DNA: TGTGCCAGCAGCTTCTCCGGGACGACCACTAATACGCAGTATTTT. Variable domain in full (rest from reference TRBV5-4 and TRBJ2-3): ETGVTQSPTHLIKTRGQQVTLRCSSQSGHNTVSWYQQALGQGPQFIFQYYREEENGRGNFPPRFSGLQFPNYSSELNVNALELDDSALYLCASSFSGTTTNTQYFGPGTRLTVL.

The gene calls are TRBV6-2 or TRBV6-3 and TRBJ2-7, with TRBD1 identical over 9 bases. The CDR3 has 16 amino acids. V was pared by 4 bases and J by 2 bases, with 9 bases of the junction left unmatched. From germline, CDR1 is MNHEY and CDR2 SVGEGT. For the CDR3, the DNA is TGTGCCAGCAGTTCCCAGGACAGGGGTCTACCCTACGAGCAGTACTTC. Residues: CASSSQDRGLPYEQYF.

V is TRBV15 and J is TRBJ2-2; 12 nucleotides align to TRBD2. This CDR3 is 18 amino acids long. Germline CDR1 LNHNV, CDR2 YYDKDF (reference sequence). Trimming cost V 0 bases and J 1 base; bases outside gene matches: 3. The CDR3, as DNA: TGTGCCACCAGCAGAGAACTAGCGGGAGGAATGAACACCGGGGAGCTGTTTTTT. Amino acids: CATSRELAGGMNTGELFF. The full variable domain, its missing parts supplied by reference TRBV15 and TRBJ2-2, is DAMVIQNPRYQVTQFGKPVTLSCSQTLNHNVMYWYQQKSSQAPKLLFHYYDKDFNNEADTPDNFQSRRPNTSFCFLDIRSPGLGDTAMYLCATSRELAGGMNTGELFFGEGSRLTVL.

This clone came up once. V and J are TRBV11-2 and TRBJ1-1, with D tentatively TRBD1 (6 bases). Germline V gene sequence: CDR1 SGHAT, CDR2 FQNNGV. The germline V and J ends were trimmed by 2 bases and 8 bases, with 18 bases remaining between them. The CDR3 is 15 residues long. CDR3 sequence: CASSLLQGRVAEAFF. The CDR3 nucleotides are TGTGCCAGCAGCTTACTACAGGGCAGGGTGGCAGAAGCTTTCTTT.

The chain combines TRBV5-1 with TRBJ2-7, with 7 nucleotides matching TRBD2. Per the germline V gene, CDR1 is SGHRS and CDR2 is YFSETQ. The V gene end was trimmed by 0 bases and the J gene end by 3 bases; junction bases not matched to a gene: 3. This CDR3 is 14 amino acids long. The CDR3 is CASSLVGGDYEQYF. The CDR3 DNA is TGCGCCAGCAGCTTGGTTGGGGGGGACTACGAGCAGTACTTC.

V and J are TRBV9 and TRBJ2-7; TRBD1 agrees at 10 bases. Losses at the gene ends were 0 bases for V and 7 bases for J; bases not matched to a gene: 4. The CDR3 covers 14 residues. Germline values: CDR1 SGDLS, CDR2 YYNGEE. CDR3 in DNA: TGTGCCAGCAGCGTAGAGGGACAGGGGTCAGAGCAGTACTTC. Encoded protein: CASSVEGQGSEQYF.

The V and J genes are TRBV30 and TRBJ2-7; 7 bases agree with TRBD1. In germline, CDR1 is GTSNPN, CDR2 SVGIG (reference sequence). The CDR3 sequence is 15 residues long. The V gene end was trimmed by 2 bases and the J gene end by 6 bases; junction bases not matched to a gene: 13. In DNA form, the CDR3 reads TGTGCCTGGAGTCATAATAAATTAGCAGGGGGCGAGCAGTACTTC. It translates to CAWSHNKLAGGEQYF.

This clone was seen once. The J gene is TRBJ2-7, the V gene TRBV5-4; D possibly matches TRBD1 or TRBD2 (5 bases each). V lost 3 bases and J 3 bases, leaving 16 bases between the germline ends. Germline lookup yields CDR1 SGHNT and CDR2 YYREEE (reference sequence). The CDR3 runs to 15 residues. The CDR3 DNA is TGTGCCAGCAGCTCCAACCCGGGACGGCTCTACGAGCAGTACTTC. This codes for CASSSNPGRLYEQYF.

The chain is built from TRBV24-1 and TRBJ1-5; D possibly corresponds to TRBD1 (6 bases). Germline V lookup: CDR1 KGHDR, CDR2 SFDVKD. This CDR3 comprises 20 residues. V shed 9 bases and J shed 0 bases, with 29 bases lying between them. The CDR3 DNA follows: TGTGCCACCTACGACCGACCACAGGGATGGGGCGATTATAGCAATCAGCCCCAGCATTTT. Translating it yields CATYDRPQGWGDYSNQPQHF.

This clone was observed a single time. J is TRBJ2-2 and V is TRBV6-2 or TRBV6-3; 12 bases map to TRBD2. The CDR3 is 18 amino acids. Germline loops: CDR1 MNHEY, CDR2 SVGEGT. Losses at the gene ends were 0 bases for V and 6 bases for J; bases not matched to a gene: 8. The CDR3 region has the DNA TGTGCCAGCAGTTACTCGTCTAGCGGGAGGGCCAGCGCCGGGGAGCTGTTTTTT. Translating it yields CASSYSSSGRASAGELFF.